The subject of this entry is one T cell receptor (beta chain). These data belong to a study of T cell changes during pregnancy in multiple sclerosis. With 3 bases removed from V and 12 bases from J, the gap between germline ends came to 21 bases. Germline assignment: CDR1 KGHSH and CDR2 LQKENI. The CDR3 spans 15 residues. The protocol was immunoSEQ multiplex PCR, while the TCRdb copy is restricted to in-frame clones and leaves out a portion. The table shows about 45,000 clones, with under 95% occurring only once. The genes are TRBV18 and TRBJ2-1, with D possibly TRBD2 on 5 matching bases. The sequence was obtained from a female donor with multiple sclerosis, enrolled in a pregnancy study. Sequencing was done on a sample of PBMCs (not recorded whether the cells were cultured). In DNA, the CDR3 is TGTGCCAGCTCACCCACTAGTTTGGCCCGGAGCGGGCAGTTCTTC. Encoded protein: CASSPTSLARSGQFF.